These 29 T cell receptor beta chains were sequenced from one sample in a study of OX40 agonist ivuxolimab in advanced cancers. Some clones are missing from TCRdb's copy, which holds only in-frame ones; the method was immunoSEQ multiplex PCR. In the table there are approximately 65,000 clones, roughly 87% of which are singletons. Source: CD4+ or CD8+ T cells sorted from blood, taken in a trial of the OX40 agonist ivuxolimab. The receptors were sampled from an adult with an advanced solid tumor such as melanoma, head and neck, liver or kidney cancer.

The J gene is TRBJ2-7, the V gene TRBV5-1; D ambiguous. The CDR3 runs to 13 residues. From germline, CDR1 is SGHRS and CDR2 YFSETQ. The germline V and J ends were trimmed by 0 bases and 7 bases, with 11 bases remaining between them. In nucleotides, the CDR3 is TGCGCCAGCAGCTTGGAACGGGTGGAAGAGCAGTACTTC. This translates into CASSLERVEEQYF.

The chain links TRBV5-1 to TRBJ1-4, with 8 bases fitting TRBD1. Trimming removed 1 base from V and 3 bases from J; junction bases left unmatched: 5. The length of the CDR3 is 16 residues. Germline V lookup: CDR1 SGHRS, CDR2 YFSETQ. In nucleotides, the CDR3 is TGCGCCAGCAGCTTGTCAGGGGGCGGCGCTAATGAAAAACTGTTTTTT. Translation: CASSLSGGGANEKLFF.

CDR3 sequence reads: CASSPQTSGGTAYEQYF. CDR3 nucleotides: TGCGCCAGCAGCCCGCAGACTAGCGGGGGGACGGCCTACGAGCAGTACTTC. The chain uses TRBV5-1 and TRBJ2-7; the match to TRBD2 covers 13 bases. With 4 bases clipped from V and 2 bases from J, the junction kept 9 bases outside the gene matches. This CDR3 is built from 17 residues. The germline V gene has CDR1 SGHRS and CDR2 YFSETQ.

The V gene is TRBV19, the J gene TRBJ2-5, with a tentative D call TRBD2 (6 bases). V was clipped by 0 bases and J by 2 bases, with 7 bases between them. The CDR3 runs to 14 residues. Germline values: CDR1 LNHDA, CDR2 SQIVND (reference sequence). CDR3 coding DNA: TGTGCCAGTAGTATAGACGGGGGACAAGAGACCCAGTACTTC. Protein sequence: CASSIDGGQETQYF.

The genes are TRBV18 and TRBJ1-1; D not resolved. V gave up 5 bases and J gave up 3 bases, with 16 bases separating them. The CDR3 contains 15 residues. Germline CDR1 and CDR2: KGHSH and LQKENI. The CDR3 bases are TGTGCCAGCTCAGGAGGGATAGGGAGAGACACTGAAGCTTTCTTT. The encoded protein is CASSGGIGRDTEAFF.

The sample holds a few counts of this clone. The J gene is TRBJ2-3, the V gene TRBV5-1; D is undetermined. V was clipped by 0 bases and J by 5 bases, with 13 bases between them. The CDR3 loop spans 15 amino acids. Germline lookup yields CDR1 SGHRS and CDR2 YFSETQ. The CDR3: CASSLAGSGRDTQYF. The CDR3, as DNA: TGCGCCAGCAGCTTGGCAGGCTCCGGTCGAGATACGCAGTATTTT.

This rearrangement joins TRBV6-1 to TRBJ1-1; maybe TRBD1 (6 bases). The V gene lost 4 bases and the J gene lost 1 base, with 16 bases spanning the gap. CDR3 length equals 16 residues. CDR1 is MNHNS, CDR2 SASEGT, per germline. CDR3 in DNA: TGTGCCAGCAGTGGGGGTGGGGGACAATGGAACACTGAAGCTTTCTTT. Translating gives CASSGGGGQWNTEAFF.

The chain recombines TRBV10-3 with TRBJ1-1, with D unclear. The CDR3 runs to 14 residues. The V and J ends lost 2 bases and 5 bases respectively, with 12 bases between them. The germline CDR1 and CDR2 sequences are ENHRY and SYGVKD. In DNA form, the CDR3 reads TGTGCCATCAGTGAGGGGTTGATGGGAACTGAAGCTTTCTTT. Translating it yields CAISEGLMGTEAFF.

The chain employs TRBV14 and TRBJ1-2; 9 bases are a match to TRBD1. Germline values: CDR1 SGHDN, CDR2 FVKESK. This CDR3 has 16 residues. Trimming removed 4 bases from V and 5 bases from J; junction bases left unmatched: 11. The CDR3 coding sequence is TGTGCCAGCAGCCGAACCGGGACAGGGTCTGTATATGGCTACACCTTC. Protein product: CASSRTGTGSVYGYTF.

V is TRBV11-2 and J is TRBJ2-7, with 10 bases aligning to TRBD2. This CDR3 contains 17 residues. Germline V gives CDR1 SGHAT, CDR2 FQNNGV. Germline trimming cut 8 bases from V and 2 bases from J; bases unmatched to any gene: 15. CDR3 nucleotides: TGTGCCAGCTCCATCTCCCCCTTAGCGGGGGGACCCTACGAGCAGTACTTC. This codes for CASSISPLAGGPYEQYF.

J is TRBJ2-7 and V is TRBV7-2; TRBD2 aligns across 8 bases. V gave up 5 bases and J gave up 0 bases; unmatched junction bases: 9. Germline CDR1 reads SGHTA; CDR2 reads FQGNSA. The CDR3 has 16 amino acids. The DNA of the CDR3 is TGTGCCAGCAGCCCCCCCGGGGGGGCCATCTCCTACGAGCAGTACTTC. Protein product: CASSPPGGAISYEQYF.

As DNA, the CDR3 is TGTGCCAGCAGCTCCAACAGGGGGCGAAGCACAGATACGCAGTATTTT. This codes for CASSSNRGRSTDTQYF. The rearrangement joins TRBV5-4 to TRBJ2-3; 9 positions match TRBD1. CDR3 length equals 16 residues. The germline V gene encodes CDR1 SGHNT and CDR2 YYREEE (reference sequence). V shed 3 bases, J shed 0 bases, and the junction held 5 bases outside the gene matches.

V gene TRBV4-2 combines with J gene TRBJ1-1; possible D gene TRBD1, 5 bases. This CDR3 spans 16 amino acids. Between the trimmed V and J ends, which lost 4 bases and 1 base, there was a span of 16 bases. Germline CDR1 LGHNA, CDR2 YNFKEQ. This CDR3 reads CASSRRLQGSNTEAFF. CDR3 coding DNA: TGTGCCAGCAGCCGACGCCTCCAGGGATCGAACACTGAAGCTTTCTTT.

A remark on this clone: This sequence may be a read error, since a much larger clone differs from it by one base. V gene TRBV12-5 combines with J gene TRBJ1-5; no clear D gene. The V gene lost 5 bases and the J gene lost 5 bases, with 4 bases spanning the gap. CDR1 is LGHNT, CDR2 FRNRAP, per germline. The CDR3 has 11 residues. The CDR3 region has the DNA TGTGCTAGTGGTCGGGATCAGCCCCAGCATTTT. This translates into CASGRDQPQHF.

The rearrangement joins TRBV5-1 to TRBJ1-2; D is ambiguous. Per germline, CDR1 SGHRS and CDR2 YFSETQ. The germline V and J ends were trimmed by 0 bases and 5 bases, with 11 bases remaining between them. The CDR3 sequence is 14 residues long. CDR3 in DNA: TGCGCCAGCAGCTTGGGTAGGGCTGAGTATGGCTACACCTTC. Translating it yields CASSLGRAEYGYTF.

The DNA for the CDR3 is TGTGCCAGCAGTCCTAGCGGGGGGAAAGAGACCCAGTACTTC. Translating it yields CASSPSGGKETQYF. The chain recombines TRBV2 with TRBJ2-5; 11 bases fit TRBD2. With 5 bases clipped from V and 3 bases from J, the junction kept 2 bases outside the gene matches. Per the germline V gene, CDR1 is SNHLY and CDR2 is FYNNEI. The CDR3 runs to 14 residues.

This clone was recorded a few times. The chain combines TRBV6-6 with TRBJ1-6; D gene ambiguous. Trimming took 2 bases from V and 6 from J, leaving 5 bases between them. The CDR3 has 13 residues. Germline V gene data show CDR1 as MNHNY and CDR2 as SVGAGI (reference sequence). The CDR3 region is CASSYESNSPLHF. The CDR3 DNA reads as TGTGCCAGCAGTTACGAGTCTAATTCACCCCTCCACTTT.

The genes are TRBV7-2 and TRBJ2-1; D gene unclear. The length of the CDR3 is 15 residues. Germline CDR1 SGHTA, CDR2 FQGNSA. V was trimmed by 5 bases and J by 5 bases, leaving 16 bases between them. Written as DNA, the CDR3 is TGTGCCAGCAGCCCTAGGTGGCAGAGCAACAATGAGCAGTTCTTC. Amino acids: CASSPRWQSNNEQFF.

The chain links TRBV5-5 to TRBJ2-1; 11 positions agree with TRBD1. Germline CDR1 SGHKS, CDR2 YYEKEE (reference sequence). V shed 4 bases, J shed 5 bases, and the junction held 5 bases outside the gene matches. The CDR3 length is 15 residues. The CDR3 coding sequence is TGTGCCAGCAGCCCGGGACAGGGGGTGGACAATGAGCAGTTCTTC. It yields the protein CASSPGQGVDNEQFF. Full variable domain (outside the CDR3, taken from reference TRBV5-5 and TRBJ2-1): DAGVTQSPTHLIKTRGQQVTLRCSPISGHKSVSWYQQVLGQGPQFIFQYYEKEERGRGNFPDRFSARQFPNYSSELNVNALLLGDSALYLCASSPGQGVDNEQFFGPGTRLTVL.

This chain connects TRBV9 to TRBJ2-1; 9 nucleotides agree with TRBD1. Germline V gives CDR1 SGDLS, CDR2 YYNGEE. The CDR3 runs to 16 residues. J gave up 6 bases and V 4 bases, and 11 bases lay outside the gene matches. The CDR3 sequence is CASSKSGDRVPNEQFF. The CDR3 region has the DNA TGTGCCAGCAGCAAGTCAGGGGACAGGGTTCCCAATGAGCAGTTCTTC. Full variable domain (remainder filled in from reference TRBV9 and TRBJ2-1): DSGVTQTPKHLITATGQRVTLRCSPRSGDLSVYWYQQSLDQGLQFLIQYYNGEERAKGNILERFSAQQFPDLHSELNLSSLELGDSALYFCASSKSGDRVPNEQFFGPGTRLTVL.

This chain links TRBV5-1 with TRBJ2-2; 7 nucleotides match TRBD1. CDR1 is SGHRS and CDR2 is YFSETQ in the germline V gene. The V segment lost 5 bases and the J segment 6 bases; nucleotides outside the gene matches: 10. The CDR3 spans 15 residues. This chain's CDR3 is CASSADRDWAGELFF. CDR3 DNA sequence: TGCGCCAGCAGTGCCGACAGGGATTGGGCCGGGGAGCTGTTTTTT.

This rearrangement joins TRBV2 to TRBJ1-3; weak D call: TRBD1 (5 bases). The length of the CDR3 is 13 residues. Germline-derived CDR1 and CDR2 are SNHLY and FYNNEI. V lost 7 bases, J lost 2 bases, and 9 bases lay in between. CDR3 DNA: TGTGCCAGCATGGGGACCGCTGGAAACACCATATATTTT. It translates to CASMGTAGNTIYF.

With regard to this clone: Other nucleotide sequences in the sample specify the same CDR3. The V and J genes are TRBV4-3 and TRBJ1-6, with D hard to call. The V and J ends lost 0 bases and 7 bases respectively, with 16 bases between them. CDR3 length: 17 amino acids. Germline CDR1 LGHNA, CDR2 YSLEER. The CDR3 nucleotides read TGCGCCAGCAGCCAAGATCTAACCGGGAGTCCGAATTCACCCCTCCACTTT. Its translation is CASSQDLTGSPNSPLHF.

V is TRBV5-1 and J is TRBJ1-1, with 8 bases fitting TRBD1. V dropped 3 bases and J dropped 10; count of bases not matched to a gene: 14. Germline CDR1 is SGHRS and CDR2 is YFSETQ. The CDR3 has 15 residues. DNA of the CDR3: TGCGCCAGCAGCTATTCGCGACAGGGGAGCAATCGAGCTTTCTTT. The encoded protein is CASSYSRQGSNRAFF.

This chain joins TRBV29-1 and TRBJ2-1; 10 nucleotides align to TRBD2. In germline, CDR1 is SQVTM, CDR2 ANQGSEA. V lost 0 bases and J lost 8; bases outside the gene matches: 4. This CDR3 is built from 14 residues. In nucleotides, the CDR3 is TGCAGCGTTGAAGACGCAGCGGGGGGGGATGAGCAGTTCTTC. Translation gives CSVEDAAGGDEQFF.

The chain uses TRBV7-8 and TRBJ2-3; TRBD2 matches at 11 bases. Trimming took 3 bases from V and 2 from J; bases not matched to a gene: 7. CDR1 is SGHVS and CDR2 is FQNEAQ in the germline V gene. CDR3 length: 17 residues. DNA for the CDR3: TGTGCCAGCAGCTTTTTCATGACTAGCGGGAACACAGATACGCAGTATTTT. It translates to CASSFFMTSGNTDTQYF.

The genes are TRBV19 and TRBJ1-1; 9 bases are a match to TRBD1. The CDR3 contains 21 residues. Germline values: CDR1 LNHDA, CDR2 SQIVND (reference sequence). Losses at the gene ends were 2 bases for V and 1 base for J; bases not matched to a gene: 20. The CDR3 reads CASSIISHVGDRVRSNTEAFF. The CDR3, as DNA: TGTGCCAGTAGTATAATTTCTCATGTAGGGGACAGGGTGAGGTCGAACACTGAAGCTTTCTTT.

This clone is a singleton in its sample. The chain combines TRBV30 with TRBJ1-5, with unresolved D. Looked up from germline, CDR1 is GTSNPN and CDR2 is SVGIG (reference sequence). V lost 1 base to trimming and J lost 3 bases, with 19 bases between them. This CDR3 is built from 17 residues. This CDR3 is CAWSGISGRKTNQPQHF. The CDR3 nucleotides are TGTGCCTGGAGTGGGATTTCGGGAAGGAAAACCAATCAGCCCCAGCATTTT. The full variable domain, rest sourced from reference TRBV30 and TRBJ1-5, is SQTIHQWPATLVQPVGSPLSLECTVEGTSNPNLYWYRQAAGRGLQLLFYSVGIGQISSEVPQNLSASRPQDRQFILSSKKLLLSDSGFYLCAWSGISGRKTNQPQHFGDGTRLSIL.

The chain employs TRBV9 and TRBJ1-3; TRBD1 matches 8 bases. The CDR3 spans 16 residues. Trimming removed 3 bases from V and 0 bases from J; junction bases left unmatched: 5. Per germline, CDR1 SGDLS and CDR2 YYNGEE. The CDR3 sequence is CASSAGQGNSGNTIYF. CDR3 bases: TGTGCCAGCAGCGCCGGACAGGGTAACTCTGGAAACACCATATATTTT.